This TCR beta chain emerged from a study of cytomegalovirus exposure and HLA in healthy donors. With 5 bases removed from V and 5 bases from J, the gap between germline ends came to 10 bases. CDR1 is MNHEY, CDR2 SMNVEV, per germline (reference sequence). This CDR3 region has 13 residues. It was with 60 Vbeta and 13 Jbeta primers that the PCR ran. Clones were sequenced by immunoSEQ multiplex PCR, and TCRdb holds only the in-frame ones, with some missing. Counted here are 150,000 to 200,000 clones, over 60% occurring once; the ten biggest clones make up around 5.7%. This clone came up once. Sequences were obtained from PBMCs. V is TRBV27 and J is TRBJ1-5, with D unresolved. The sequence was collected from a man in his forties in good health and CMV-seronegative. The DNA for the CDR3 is TGTGCCAGCAGTAAAGGACTTCATCAGCCCCAGCATTTT. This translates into CASSKGLHQPQHF.